The clone carrying this T cell receptor (beta chain) was observed a few times. Its cognate antigen is unknown. This record belongs to a study of T-cell memory formation after mild COVID-19. Study summary: The TCR clusters were mostly specific to one donor.

Study-wide findings and caveats: A second wave expanding day 15 to 37 was CD4+-biased; contracting clones were balanced.

Trimming left V 5 bases short and J 0 bases short, with 14 bases between. The CDR3 totals 16 residues. From germline, CDR1 is SGHVT and CDR2 SQSDAQ. TCRalpha and TCRbeta libraries used 5'RACE with constant-segment primers and UMIs. TCRdb analysed the 5' RACE reads with MiXCR anew, one entry per CDR3 protein. The sample yields around 430,000 distinct CDR3 sequences, about a sixth seen once. The sample comprised PBMCs or a T cell subset sorted from them (not recorded which). The source of this sequence is a man younger than 30 who had mild COVID-19 (a few samples of this study predate the infection). Cell type and time point are not known. This sequence joins TRBV7-4 and TRBJ2-1, with no clear D. CDR3 in amino acids: CASSPPRAGSYNEQFF. For the CDR3, the DNA is TGTGCCAGCAGCCCCCCCCGGGCCGGCTCCTACAATGAGCAGTTCTTC.